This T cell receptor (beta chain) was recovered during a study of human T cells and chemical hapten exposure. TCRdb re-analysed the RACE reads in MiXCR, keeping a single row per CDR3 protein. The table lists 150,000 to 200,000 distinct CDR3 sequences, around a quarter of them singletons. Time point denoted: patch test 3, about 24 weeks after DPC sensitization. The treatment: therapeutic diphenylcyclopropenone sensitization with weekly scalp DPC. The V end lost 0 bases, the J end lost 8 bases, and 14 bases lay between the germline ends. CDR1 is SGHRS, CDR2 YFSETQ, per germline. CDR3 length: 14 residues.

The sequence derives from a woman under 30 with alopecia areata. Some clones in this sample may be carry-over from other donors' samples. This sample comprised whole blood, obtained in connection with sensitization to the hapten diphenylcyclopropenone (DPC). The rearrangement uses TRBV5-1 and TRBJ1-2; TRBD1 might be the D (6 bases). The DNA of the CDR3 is TGCGCCAGCAGCTTGGAGCCGGGGGGGCGCGGCTACACCTTC. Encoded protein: CASSLEPGGRGYTF.